These 7 T cell receptor beta chains originate from one sample sequenced in a study of beta chain features in type 1 diabetes. Antigens for these TCRs are unknown. General study results and limits: In every one of the four CD4+ subsets, TCRB CDR3s were moderately but significantly shorter in Type 1 diabetes patients.

Expressed TCRB transcripts were sequenced because the isolated RNA had all been reverse transcribed beforehand. TCRdb's copy holds only in-frame clones and misses some; the assay was immunoSEQ multiplex PCR. The sample consists of about 120,000 clones, around 16% of them appearing once. Sequenced material: central memory CD4+ T cells from blood. The receptor set was obtained from a young man with type 1 diabetes.

The rearrangement joins TRBV28 to TRBJ1-5; 7 bases match TRBD1. The germline gives CDR1 MDHEN, CDR2 SYDVKM. The CDR3 covers 15 residues. Germline trimming cut 4 bases from V and 4 bases from J; bases unmatched to any gene: 7. The CDR3 sequence is CASSSYSGGNQPQHF. The CDR3 DNA is TGTGCCAGCAGTTCATATTCAGGGGGGAATCAGCCCCAGCATTTT. The variable domain in full, with the rest retrieved from reference TRBV28 and TRBJ1-5, is DVKVTQSSRYLVKRTGEKVFLECVQDMDHENMFWYRQDPGLGLRLIYFSYDVKMKEKGDIPEGYSVSREKKERFSLILESASTNQTSMYLCASSSYSGGNQPQHFGDGTRLSIL.

This clone has more than one count but fewer than ten. The chain joins TRBV7-2 to TRBJ2-5, with D tentatively TRBD1 or TRBD2 (5 bases each). The V end lost 6 bases, the J end lost 7 bases, and 18 bases lay between the germline ends. This CDR3 has 14 residues. Germline V gives CDR1 SGHTA, CDR2 FQGNSA. Here the CDR3 DNA reads TGTGCCAGCAGTTCAATCGGCAGTGGGGGGACCCAGTACTTC. Its protein is CASSSIGSGGTQYF.

The rearrangement links TRBV7-2 to TRBJ2-1, with TRBD1 matching 7 bases. Germline CDR1 SGHTA, CDR2 FQGNSA. The length of the CDR3 is 13 residues. The CDR3 is CATADRFYNEQFF. The CDR3 DNA sequence: TGTGCTACGGCGGACAGGTTTTACAATGAGCAGTTCTTC.

The rearrangement links TRBV5-6 to TRBJ2-3, with 11 bases fitting TRBD2. The CDR3 consists of 18 residues. CDR1 and CDR2 from the germline V gene are SGHDT and YYEEEE. The V segment lost 4 bases and the J segment 1 base; nucleotides outside the gene matches: 11. The CDR3 protein is CASSPTSTSGTRTDTQYF. The CDR3 nucleotides read TGTGCCAGCAGCCCTACCTCGACTAGCGGGACCCGCACAGATACGCAGTATTTT.

For this clone: One junction end disagrees with the germline gene, perhaps due to a read error. The chain employs TRBV7-7 and TRBJ2-5; the match to TRBD1 covers 10 bases. The CDR3 totals 15 residues. Germline V gene lookup returns CDR1 SSHAT and CDR2 FNYEAQ (reference sequence). The CDR3 protein is CASSLGQGGQETQYF. The CDR3 DNA is TGTGCTAGCAGCTTAGGACAGGGGGGACAAGAGACCCAGTACTTC.

There are many counts of this clone. A junction end diverges from the germline sequence, so it may reflect a read error. The chain couples TRBV7-7 to TRBJ2-1; 12 bases map to TRBD2. Germline V gene lookup returns CDR1 SSHAT and CDR2 FNYEAQ (reference sequence). The CDR3 spans 15 residues. The CDR3 spells CASSLGLAGNDEQFF. Here the CDR3 DNA reads TGTGCTAGCAGCCTGGGACTAGCGGGTAACGATGAGCAGTTCTTC.

The table lists this clone with a few counts. V usage is TRBV7-2 and J usage is TRBJ2-5, with 12 bases matching TRBD1. With 4 bases clipped from V and 5 bases from J, the junction kept 5 bases outside the gene matches. CDR1 SGHTA and CDR2 FQGNSA come from the germline V gene. There are 15 residues in the CDR3. The CDR3 coding sequence is TGTGCCAGCAGCTCGGGACAGGGGGCCGGGGAGACCCAGTACTTC. Translating gives CASSSGQGAGETQYF. Combining the CDR3 with reference TRBV7-2 and TRBJ2-5 gives the whole variable domain GAGVSQSPSNKVTEKGKDVELRCDPISGHTALYWYRQSLGQGLEFLIYFQGNSAPDKSGLPSDRFSAERTGGSVSTLTIQRTQQEDSAVYLCASSSGQGAGETQYFGPGTRLLVL.